These T cell receptor beta chains were read from a single sample in a study of blood T cells in healthy people across ages. TCRdb itself ran the 5' RACE reads through MiXCR, one entry per CDR3 protein. The sample shows some 900,000 distinct CDR3 sequences, around 48% of them seen only once. Material: blood. Receptors originate from a man aged 25 to 45 in good health. Each CDR3 is given with its conserved first and last residue. D genes are given only for firm matches. Clone size appears in some rows only: once, few, many, or a class for an expanded clone.

TGTGCCAGCAGTGCGGAGGAGACTGGGGTCAACGTCCTGACTTTC	CASSAEETGVNVLTF	TRBV2	-	15	TRBJ2-6	-
TGTGCCAGCAGCTTAGAGGTCGCCAGTTCACCCCTCCACTTT	CASSLEVASSPLHF	TRBV7-9	-	14	TRBJ1-6	-
TGTGCCAGCAGCGCCCGGACTAGCGACCCCTACGAGCAGTACTTC	CASSARTSDPYEQYF	TRBV7-9	-	15	TRBJ2-7	TRBD2
TGCGCCAGCAAGGGACAGGCAGAAGAGACCCAGTACTTC	CASKGQAEETQYF	TRBV10-2	once	13	TRBJ2-5	TRBD1
TGCGCCAGCAGCTTGGGTGAGGCACGGAAAGCTTTCTTT	CASSLGEARKAFF	TRBV5-1	once	13	TRBJ1-1	-
TGCGCCAGCAGCCAAGAGGTGGGCGAGCAGTACTTC	CASSQEVGEQYF	TRBV4-1	few	12	TRBJ2-7	-
TGTGCCAGCAGCTACGGAGGAACAACTACTGAAGCTTTCTTT	CASSYGGTTTEAFF	TRBV6-2/TRBV6-3	-	14	TRBJ1-1	-
TGTGCCACCCTCTACGGAGGGGACGGCTACACCTTC	CATLYGGDGYTF	TRBV19	-	12	TRBJ1-2	-
TGTGCCAGCAGCGTAGCTCAGGATAGCGATACGCAGTATTTT	CASSVAQDSDTQYF	TRBV7-2	once	14	TRBJ2-3	-
TGTGCCAGCAGCTTCGGAGGGGGCAGGGGGAATTCAGATACGCAGTATTTT	CASSFGGGRGNSDTQYF	TRBV11-2	-	17	TRBJ2-3	-
TGTGCCAGCAGCAGACAGGGGAAGTCAGGTACGCAGTATTTT	CASSRQGKSGTQYF	TRBV13	-	14	TRBJ2-3	TRBD1
TGCGCCAGCAGCCAAGTAAGGGCCTACGAGCAGTACTTC	CASSQVRAYEQYF	TRBV4-3	-	13	TRBJ2-7	-
TGTGCCAGCAGCCCTGGACGGAGCTCCTATAATTCACCCCTCCACTTT	CASSPGRSSYNSPLHF	TRBV7-2	-	16	TRBJ1-6	-
TGTGCCAGCAGCCAAGTCGTCTCTAGCGGGGGGGCAAATGAGCAGTTCTTC	CASSQVVSSGGANEQFF	TRBV3-1	-	17	TRBJ2-1	TRBD2
TGTGCCAGTAGCCCGGGACAGGTGAACGAGCAGTACTTC	CASSPGQVNEQYF	TRBV19	-	13	TRBJ2-7	TRBD1
TGTGCCAGCAGGCCGGGACAGGGCTCCTACGAGCAGTACTTC	CASRPGQGSYEQYF	TRBV6-2/TRBV6-3	many	14	TRBJ2-7	TRBD1
TGTGCCAGCAGCCCGAATTTTGGGTCAGACCGGGCAGATACGCAGTATTTT	CASSPNFGSDRADTQYF	TRBV11-2	-	17	TRBJ2-3	-
TGTGCCAGCCGTCCCGGAGCGGCCCAATCCTACAATGAGCAGTTCTTC	CASRPGAAQSYNEQFF	TRBV9	-	16	TRBJ2-1	-
TGTGCCAGCAGTGATACGGGGATTGCGACCTACGAGCAGTACTTC	CASSDTGIATYEQYF	TRBV28	-	15	TRBJ2-7	-
TGTGCCAGCAGTGAAGAGCAGGGTGCGGAGCAGTTCTTC	CASSEEQGAEQFF	TRBV6-1	-	13	TRBJ2-1	-
TGTGCCAGCAGCCACACAGGGTACGGCACTGAAGCTTTCTTT	CASSHTGYGTEAFF	TRBV3-1	-	14	TRBJ1-1	-
TGCAGCGTTGGCACAGGGAATGGCTACACCTTC	CSVGTGNGYTF	TRBV29-1	few	11	TRBJ1-2	-
TGTGCCAGCAGCCGACCGGGACAGATAAGCCCCGAAGCTTTCTTT	CASSRPGQISPEAFF	TRBV6-2/TRBV6-3	few	15	TRBJ1-1	TRBD1
TGTGCCATCAGTGAACTAGCGGGGGGGTCCTACGAGCAGTACTTC	CAISELAGGSYEQYF	TRBV10-3	few	15	TRBJ2-7	TRBD2
TGCGCCAGCAGCCTAACCTCAGCCCAGGGGGCGGGGTACAATGGGCAGTTCTTC	CASSLTSAQGAGYNGQFF	TRBV4-3	-	18	TRBJ2-1	TRBD1
TGTGCCAGCAGCTATGACAGGGGAGCAACTAATGAAAAACTGTTTTTT	CASSYDRGATNEKLFF	TRBV6-6	once	16	TRBJ1-4	TRBD1
TGTGCCAGTAGTCCCCCGGCCTCCCCATTCGGGCAGTACTTC	CASSPPASPFGQYF	TRBV19	-	14	TRBJ2-5	-
TGTGCCAGCAGCCAGAGGACAGGGGCTAAGCAGTACTTC	CASSQRTGAKQYF	TRBV14	-	13	TRBJ2-5	TRBD1
TGCAGTGCTAGAGATGGTAGGGGCGGGCAAGAGACCCAGTACTTC	CSARDGRGGQETQYF	TRBV20-1	-	15	TRBJ2-5	-
TGTGCCAGCAGTTATAGCGGGGGGGTGACAGATACGCAGTATTTT	CASSYSGGVTDTQYF	TRBV12-3/TRBV12-4	-	15	TRBJ2-3	TRBD2
TGCGCCAGCAGCTTACTAGGACAGTTACAAGGCTACGAGCAGTACTTC	CASSLLGQLQGYEQYF	TRBV5-1	-	16	TRBJ2-7	-
TGCGCCAGCAGCCTCCGAGCCGACAGAATGAACACTGAAGCTTTCTTT	CASSLRADRMNTEAFF	TRBV5-1	few	16	TRBJ1-1	-
TGTGCCAGCAGTTTATCAGGGGGTCATAATTCACCCCTCCACTTT	CASSLSGGHNSPLHF	TRBV12-3/TRBV12-4	many	15	TRBJ1-6	TRBD1
TGTGCCAGCAGCGCGTCCTCGGTCCGGAACTCCTACGAGCAGTACTTC	CASSASSVRNSYEQYF	TRBV7-9	-	16	TRBJ2-7	-
TGTGCCAGCAGTTTGAAGAAGGGGCGCGAGACCCAGTACTTC	CASSLKKGRETQYF	TRBV28	few	14	TRBJ2-5	-
TGTGCCTGGACCCGAGTCGGGAAGAGGAACGAGCAGTACTTC	CAWTRVGKRNEQYF	TRBV30	-	14	TRBJ2-7	-
TGTGCCAGCAGCCCAGGCCAGGGTGACCCTGAAGCTTTCTTT	CASSPGQGDPEAFF	TRBV28	-	14	TRBJ1-1	-
TGTGCCAGCAGCCGGGACAGGGTCACAGATACGCAGTATTTT	CASSRDRVTDTQYF	TRBV6-1	many	14	TRBJ2-3	TRBD1
TGTGCCAGCAGCCCCCGGGGGGGGGTGGTAGGAGATACGCAGTATTTT	CASSPRGGVVGDTQYF	TRBV7-2	-	16	TRBJ2-3	TRBD2
TGTGCCAGCAGTTACTCGACGTTCACAGATACGCAGTATTTT	CASSYSTFTDTQYF	TRBV6-2/TRBV6-3	-	14	TRBJ2-3	-
TGTGCCGTCGGGACAGGGCGGAAAAGCTCCTACAATGAGCAGTTCTTC	CAVGTGRKSSYNEQFF	TRBV30	-	16	TRBJ2-1	TRBD1